What follows are 30 T cell receptor beta chains derived from one specimen sequenced in a study of early T cells in non-severe SARS-CoV-2 infection (dated by TCRdb to the early 2020s). The library was built by means of 5' RACE. For sequencing, a NextSeq 500 was employed. TCRdb reran the public reads through fastp at Q25 and MiXCR, keeping productive beta chains. Records with the same CDR3 protein are collapsed into one entry carrying the most frequent genes and DNA. For this sample there are 50,000 to 60,000 distinct CDR3 sequences; roughly 9.6% appear just once. The ten largest account for around 13% of the sample. The sample comprised whole blood. These receptors were obtained from an adult who was a healthcare worker with PCR-confirmed SARS-CoV-2 infection or an uninfected control (not recorded which).

CDR3 sequence (DNA): TGCAGTGCTAGAGAAGAGGGGCTCTACTTTGAAGCTTTCTTT. Protein sequence: CSAREEGLYFEAFF. V and J are TRBV20-1 and TRBJ1-1, with D perhaps TRBD1 (5 bases). The CDR3 length is 14 residues. The germline V and J ends were trimmed by 0 bases and 7 bases, with 15 bases remaining between them. The V gene's germline CDR1 is DFQATT and CDR2 SNEGSKA (reference sequence).

In its sample, this clonotype was seen many times. The chain joins TRBV7-2 to TRBJ1-5; no clear D. Trimming pared 4 bases from V and 4 bases from J, leaving 14 bases between. CDR1 and CDR2 (germline): SGHTA, FQGNSA. The CDR3 is 15 amino acids. The CDR3 region has the DNA TGTGCCAGCAGCTCAGGACGGGTAAGGAATCAGCCCCAGCATTTT. The encoded protein is CASSSGRVRNQPQHF.

In this sample, this clonotype turned up many times. This chain connects TRBV14 to TRBJ1-1; D uncertain. The germline V and J ends were trimmed by 2 bases and 6 bases, with 13 bases remaining between them. This CDR3 is 14 amino acids long. The germline CDR1 and CDR2 sequences are SGHDN and FVKESK. The CDR3 bases are TGTGCCAGCAGCCAATTCAAGGGCCTCGCTGAAGCTTTCTTT. Translating it yields CASSQFKGLAEAFF.

This clonotype was counted at least ten times. The chain has TRBV14 and TRBJ1-4; tentative D call: TRBD1 (6 bases). The CDR3 is made up of 14 amino acids. Germline V gene sequence: CDR1 SGHDN, CDR2 FVKESK. V lost 1 base and J 8 bases, leaving 11 bases between the germline ends. CDR3 amino acids: CASSQGTEWEKLFF. CDR3 nucleotide sequence: TGTGCCAGCAGCCAAGGGACAGAGTGGGAAAAACTGTTTTTT.

This clonotype has a count of ten or more. The chain has TRBV12-3 or TRBV12-4 and TRBJ2-2; 7 bases agree with TRBD2. V shed 6 bases and J 5 bases; nucleotides not matched to a gene: 6. The CDR3 is 14 residues long. CDR3 nucleotides: TGTGCCAGCAGCCCCACCGGGGGGACCGGGGAGCTGTTTTTT. Its translation: CASSPTGGTGELFF.

This clonotype was recorded many times. The rearrangement uses TRBV6-2 or TRBV6-3 and TRBJ2-2; D remains unclear. Trimming removed 0 bases at V and 7 bases at J, with 15 bases between. Germline V gene data show CDR1 as MNHEY and CDR2 as SVGEGT. The CDR3 spans 16 residues. The CDR3 here is CASSYSRRLGFGELFF. The CDR3 DNA reads as TGTGCCAGCAGTTACTCGAGGCGGTTGGGGTTCGGGGAGCTGTTTTTT.

In this sample, this clonotype turned up many times. The gene calls are TRBV4-1 and TRBJ2-4; 16 bases fit TRBD2. After removal of 0 bases from V and 5 bases from J, the junction contained 4 bases not matched to a gene. CDR1 is MGHRA, CDR2 YSYEKL, per germline. This CDR3 has 18 amino acids. The CDR3 region is CASSQDPGLAGGQNIQYF. The CDR3 nucleotides read TGCGCCAGCAGCCAAGATCCGGGACTAGCGGGGGGGCAAAACATTCAGTACTTC.

The chain links TRBV20-1 to TRBJ1-4; D remains ambiguous. Germline-derived CDR1 and CDR2 are DFQATT and SNEGSKA (reference sequence). The ends were cut back, 1 base at V and 4 bases at J, with 7 bases in the middle. This CDR3 is 13 amino acids long. The CDR3 protein is CSARGPYNEKLFF. In nucleotides, the CDR3 is TGCAGTGCTAGAGGGCCCTATAATGAAAAACTGTTTTTT.

CDR3 protein: CASSFGAGGPYEQYF. In nucleotides, the CDR3 is TGTGCCAGCAGCTTCGGAGCGGGGGGACCCTACGAGCAGTACTTC. J is TRBJ2-7 and V is TRBV7-2; TRBD2 agrees at 9 bases. Germline V CDR1 and CDR2: SGHTA, FQGNSA. V lost 3 bases, J lost 2 bases, and 5 bases stayed unmatched. The CDR3 is 15 amino acids.

This rearrangement joins TRBV20-1 to TRBJ2-1; 7 bases align to TRBD2. The CDR3 consists of 14 residues. The germline CDR1 and CDR2 sequences are DFQATT and SNEGSKA (reference sequence). J lost 10 bases, V lost 1 base, and 10 bases had no gene match. The chain's CDR3 is CSARGSGNIREQFF. Written as DNA, the CDR3 is TGCAGTGCTAGAGGAAGCGGGAATATACGGGAGCAGTTCTTC.

This clonotype was found many times. The chain employs TRBV12-3 or TRBV12-4 and TRBJ2-3; D ambiguous. The germline V and J ends were trimmed by 2 bases and 6 bases, with 9 bases remaining between them. The CDR3 sequence is 13 residues long. As DNA, the CDR3 is TGTGCCAGCAGTTTATTTTCGGATGATACGCAGTATTTT. The encoded protein is CASSLFSDDTQYF.

Concerning this clonotype itself: Being one base from a much bigger clone, this may be a read error. This chain connects TRBV7-9 to TRBJ1-1; D is ambiguous. The CDR3 loop spans 14 amino acids. Germline CDR1 and CDR2: SEHNR and FQNEAQ (reference sequence). Here the CDR3 reads CVSSLGRENTEAFF. CDR3 coding DNA: TGTGTCAGCAGCTTAGGACGGGAAAACACTGAAGCTTTCTTT. The full variable domain, rest sourced from reference TRBV7-9 and TRBJ1-1, is DTGVSQNPRHKITKRGQNVTFRCDPISEHNRLYWYRQTLGQGPEFLTYFQNEAQLEKSRLLSDRFSAERPKGSFSTLEIQRTEQGDSAMYLCVSSLGRENTEAFFGQGTRLTVV.

This clonotype was observed a handful of times. The chain carries TRBV11-1 and TRBJ2-1, with D maybe TRBD1 (6 bases). The CDR3 is 15 amino acids. Germline V gives CDR1 SGHAT, CDR2 FQDESV (reference sequence). Trimming took 1 base from V and 5 from J, leaving 12 bases between them. The CDR3 bases are TGTGCCAGCAGCTTAGGTCCGGGACACCACAATGAGCAGTTCTTC. This translates into CASSLGPGHHNEQFF.

The chain carries TRBV14 and TRBJ1-3; weak D call: TRBD1 (6 bases). The V gene's germline CDR1 is SGHDN and CDR2 FVKESK. Trimming pared 4 bases from V and 6 bases from J, leaving 22 bases between. This CDR3 comprises 17 residues. CDR3 loop: CASSPPWGRRGINTIYF. Written as DNA, the CDR3 is TGTGCCAGCAGCCCCCCGTGGGGACGGAGGGGGATAAACACCATATATTTT.

This clonotype has at least ten counts. The chain couples TRBV28 to TRBJ2-2, with D perhaps TRBD1 (6 bases). CDR1 is MDHEN, CDR2 SYDVKM, per germline. The length of the CDR3 is 15 residues. Trimming cost V 3 bases and J 5 bases, with 13 bases left between them. Here the CDR3 reads CASSFLPGATGELFF. The CDR3 DNA reads as TGTGCCAGCAGTTTTTTGCCAGGGGCGACCGGGGAGCTGTTTTTT.

This clonotype appeared a few times. The chain couples TRBV13 to TRBJ1-2; D perhaps matches TRBD1 (5 bases). In germline, CDR1 is PRHDT, CDR2 FYEKMQ (reference sequence). Trimming took 4 bases from V and 4 from J, leaving 13 bases between them. The CDR3 sequence is 14 residues long. CDR3 bases: TGTGCCAGCAGCTCAGGACATACCGCCTATGGCTACACCTTC. Translated: CASSSGHTAYGYTF.

J is TRBJ1-2 and V is TRBV19; D gene uncertain. With 10 bases removed from V and 4 bases from J, the gap between germline ends came to 10 bases. Germline loops: CDR1 LNHDA, CDR2 SQIVND (reference sequence). CDR3 length: 11 residues. The CDR3 reads CANKRAYGYTF. For the CDR3, the DNA is TGTGCCAACAAACGGGCCTATGGCTACACCTTC.

This clonotype was observed a handful of times. This chain connects TRBV29-1 to TRBJ2-1; 9 nucleotides align to TRBD2. Germline V gene sequence: CDR1 SQVTM, CDR2 ANQGSEA. The V segment lost 7 bases and the J segment 6 bases; nucleotides outside the gene matches: 16. The CDR3 extends over 16 amino acids. CDR3 coding DNA: TGCAGCGCTCTTAGAAACTTAGCGGGAGTAAGCAATGAGCAGTTCTTC. Its protein product is CSALRNLAGVSNEQFF.

This clonotype was picked up many times. The rearrangement uses TRBV6-1 and TRBJ2-5; D is possibly TRBD1 (5 bases). Between the trimmed V and J ends, which lost 5 bases and 1 base, there was a span of 14 bases. This CDR3 has 15 residues. Germline values: CDR1 MNHNS, CDR2 SASEGT. The CDR3 DNA follows: TGTGCCAGCAGTCTAGACAGAACCTCCCAAGAGACCCAGTACTTC. This sequence encodes CASSLDRTSQETQYF.

Concerning this clonotype: A much larger clone differs from this one at a single base, so this may be a read error. The chain combines TRBV7-8 with TRBJ2-3; D is unclear. This CDR3 has 11 amino acids. Germline lookup yields CDR1 SGHVS and CDR2 FQNEAQ. The CDR3 DNA follows: TGTGCCAGCAGCCCCACAGATACGCGGTATTTT. Protein product: CASSPTDTRYF. Combining the CDR3 with reference TRBV7-8 and TRBJ2-3 gives the whole variable domain GAGVSQSPRYKVAKRGQDVALRCDPISGHVSLFWYQQALGQGPEFLTYFQNEAQLDKSGLPSDRFFAERPEGSVSTLKIQRTQQEDSAVYLCASSPTDTRYFGPGTRLTVL.

CDR3 sequence reads: CASSQAPYNSPLHF. DNA of the CDR3: TGCGCCAGCAGCCAAGCCCCGTATAATTCACCCCTCCACTTT. The genes are TRBV4-1 and TRBJ1-6, with D unresolved. The CDR3 is 14 residues long. CDR1 and CDR2 (germline): MGHRA, YSYEKL. Trimming removed 1 base from V and 4 bases from J, with 5 bases in between.

This clonotype has at least ten counts. The J gene is TRBJ1-6, the V gene TRBV6-5, with D perhaps TRBD1 (6 bases). Trimming left V 6 bases short and J 7 bases short, with 10 bases between. Per germline, CDR1 MNHEY and CDR2 SVGAGI. This CDR3 is built from 13 residues. In nucleotides, the CDR3 is TGTGCCAGCAGAACAGGGTTAAATTCACCCCTCCACTTT. It codes for CASRTGLNSPLHF.

This clonotype came up a few times. The chain couples TRBV29-1 to TRBJ1-2; 9 bases align to TRBD1. J was trimmed by 8 bases and V by 3 bases; bases with no gene match: 7. CDR3 size: 13 residues. Germline CDR1 is SQVTM and CDR2 is ANQGSEA. The CDR3 protein is CSVDRQGGRGYTF. Here the CDR3 DNA reads TGCAGCGTTGACCGACAGGGGGGAAGGGGCTACACCTTC.

J is TRBJ2-7 and V is TRBV10-3; D uncertain. CDR3 length: 12 residues. Trimming removed 0 bases from V and 5 bases from J, with 5 bases in between. Germline lookup yields CDR1 ENHRY and CDR2 SYGVKD. The chain's CDR3 is CAISESSDEQYF. The CDR3 bases are TGTGCCATCAGTGAGTCGTCTGACGAGCAGTACTTC.

The chain's CDR3 is CASSQGSVNNQPQHF. The CDR3 DNA reads as TGTGCCAGCAGCCAGGGGTCAGTAAATAATCAGCCCCAGCATTTT. The chain couples TRBV6-2 or TRBV6-3 to TRBJ1-5; D is perhaps TRBD1 (6 bases). V gave up 6 bases and J gave up 4 bases, with 16 bases separating them. The CDR3 consists of 15 residues. Germline V gene lookup returns CDR1 MNHEY and CDR2 SVGEGT.

This clonotype appeared a few times. One junction end disagrees with the germline gene, perhaps due to a read error. The chain has TRBV6-4 and TRBJ2-7; unclear D gene. This CDR3 has 14 amino acids. The germline CDR1 and CDR2 sequences are MRHNA and SNTAGT. The CDR3 loop reads CARSDVVAAYEQYF. The DNA for the CDR3 is TGTGCCAGAAGTGACGTAGTGGCAGCCTACGAGCAGTACTTC.

This clonotype was observed at least ten times. V gene TRBV29-1 combines with J gene TRBJ2-3, with D perhaps TRBD1 (5 bases). Per germline, CDR1 SQVTM and CDR2 ANQGSEA. V lost 5 bases and J lost 5, with 8 bases in between. The CDR3 has 11 residues. In DNA form, the CDR3 reads TGCAGCGTTCGTCAGGGAGATACGCAGTATTTT. It encodes CSVRQGDTQYF.

This sequence joins TRBV6-2 or TRBV6-3 and TRBJ1-1, with a weak D call TRBD1 (6 bases). Germline CDR1 is MNHEY and CDR2 is SVGEGT. The CDR3 length is 13 residues. The V end lost 6 bases, the J end lost 6 bases, and 14 bases lay between the germline ends. The CDR3, as DNA: TGTGCCAGCAGAGACCGGGACAATTCTGAAGCTTTCTTT. Translated: CASRDRDNSEAFF.

For this clonotype: A much larger clone is a single base away; this may be a read error. This chain connects TRBV3-1 to TRBJ2-7; D uncertain. V was clipped by 1 base and J by 4 bases, with 11 bases between them. The CDR3 is made up of 14 amino acids. Germline V gene lookup returns CDR1 LGHDT and CDR2 YNNKEL (reference sequence). CDR3 bases: TGTGCCAGCAGCCAAGGGTCTGCTGGGTACGAGCAGTACGTC. It translates to CASSQGSAGYEQYV.

This clonotype appeared many times. V and J are TRBV11-3 and TRBJ2-2; unclear D gene. The CDR3 has 11 residues. The germline V gene has CDR1 SGHNT and CDR2 YENEEA. V lost 5 bases to trimming and J lost 4 bases, with 2 bases between them. CDR3 region: CASSRTGELFF. The CDR3, as DNA: TGTGCCAGCAGCCGCACCGGGGAGCTGTTTTTT.